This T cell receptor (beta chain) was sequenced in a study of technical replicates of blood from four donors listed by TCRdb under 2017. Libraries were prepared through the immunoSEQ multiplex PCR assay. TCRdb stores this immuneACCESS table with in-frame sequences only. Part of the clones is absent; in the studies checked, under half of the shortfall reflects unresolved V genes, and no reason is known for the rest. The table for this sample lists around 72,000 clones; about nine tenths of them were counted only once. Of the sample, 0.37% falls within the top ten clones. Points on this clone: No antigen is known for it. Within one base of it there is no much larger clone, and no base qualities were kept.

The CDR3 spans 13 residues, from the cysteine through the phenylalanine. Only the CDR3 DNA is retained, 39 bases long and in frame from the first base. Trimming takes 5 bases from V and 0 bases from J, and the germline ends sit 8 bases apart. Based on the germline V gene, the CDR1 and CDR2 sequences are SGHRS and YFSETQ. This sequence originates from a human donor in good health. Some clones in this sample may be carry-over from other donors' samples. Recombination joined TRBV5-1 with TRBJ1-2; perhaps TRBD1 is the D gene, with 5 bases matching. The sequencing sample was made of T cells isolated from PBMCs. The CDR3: CASRSTANYGYTF. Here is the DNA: TGCGCCAGCAGGTCGACAGCTAACTATGGCTACACCTTC.